These 13 T cell receptor beta chains originate from one sample sequenced in a study of beta chain features in type 1 diabetes. As every portion of the isolated RNA was reverse transcribed, the sequencing read expressed TCRB transcripts. Assay: immunoSEQ multiplex PCR; the TCRdb copy retains only in-frame clones and omits some. The sample carries approximately 400,000 clones, about 16% recorded once. Sequenced: naive CD4+ T cells from blood. The receptors derive from a woman between 18 and 29 years old in good health.

This chain links TRBV30 with TRBJ1-5; possible D gene TRBD1, 6 bases. The CDR3 runs 14 residues. CDR1 GTSNPN and CDR2 SVGIG come from the germline V gene (reference sequence). The V end was cut by 1 base, the J end by 7 bases, with 14 bases between. This chain's CDR3 is CAWSGDTISQPQHF. The CDR3 coding sequence is TGTGCCTGGAGTGGGGACACCATATCCCAGCCCCAGCATTTT.

This chain joins TRBV7-9 and TRBJ2-1; 8 nucleotides align to TRBD1. The CDR3 consists of 14 residues. With 4 bases clipped from V and 9 bases from J, the junction kept 8 bases outside the gene matches. CDR1 and CDR2 from the germline V gene are SEHNR and FQNEAQ (reference sequence). Here the CDR3 reads CASSYRDRTTEQFF. Written as DNA, the CDR3 is TGTGCCAGCAGCTATAGGGACAGGACAACTGAGCAGTTCTTC.

The chain carries TRBV18 and TRBJ1-2, with 7 bases lining up with TRBD1. V was clipped by 0 bases and J by 6 bases; unmatched bases: 4. The CDR3 spans 14 residues. Per the germline V gene, CDR1 is KGHSH and CDR2 is LQKENI. Written as DNA, the CDR3 is TGTGCCAGCTCACCACCGGGACAGTTGCATGGCTACACCTTC. Translated, it gives CASSPPGQLHGYTF.

CDR3 sequence (DNA): TGTGCCAGCAGTCAAGACAGGATGCCTAACTACGAGCAGTACTTC. It yields the protein CASSQDRMPNYEQYF. The J gene is TRBJ2-7, the V gene TRBV28, with D tentatively TRBD1 (6 bases). Trimming took off 5 bases at V and 3 bases at J, with 17 bases between the two ends. The CDR3 loop spans 15 amino acids. From germline, CDR1 is MDHEN and CDR2 SYDVKM.

This clone was recorded a few times. This sequence joins TRBV28 and TRBJ1-2; no reliable D call. This CDR3 has 14 amino acids. Per germline, CDR1 MDHEN and CDR2 SYDVKM. V shed 6 bases and J shed 8 bases, with 19 bases lying between them. Here the CDR3 DNA reads TGTGCCAGCAGGACCGACGGGAACCTATCCGGCTACACCTTC. This sequence encodes CASRTDGNLSGYTF.

Worth noting for this clone: One junction end disagrees with the germline gene, perhaps due to a read error. The chain couples TRBV6-6 to TRBJ2-1; 7 bases are a match to TRBD2. Germline V gene sequence: CDR1 MNHNY, CDR2 SVGAGI (reference sequence). The CDR3 length is 11 residues. The CDR3 loop reads CASSYASGEVF. The CDR3 coding sequence is TGTGCCAGCAGTTACGCAAGCGGGGAGGTCTTC.

The sample holds a few counts of this clone. The chain combines TRBV6-5 with TRBJ1-5; D is ambiguous. The germline V and J ends were trimmed by 8 bases and 9 bases, with 20 bases remaining between them. The V gene's germline CDR1 is MNHEY and CDR2 SVGAGI. The CDR3 length is 14 residues. CDR3 nucleotides: TGTGCCAGCTCCCAGGCGGGCGTTGGTCGGCCCCAGCATTTT. This gives the protein CASSQAGVGRPQHF.

Comments on this clone: Other DNA sequences in the sample encode the same CDR3. This chain joins TRBV5-4 and TRBJ1-5; no reliable D call. CDR3 length: 13 amino acids. Trimming left V 0 bases short and J 2 bases short, with 3 bases between. Germline CDR1 and CDR2: SGHNT and YYREEE (reference sequence). Here the CDR3 reads CASSLAGNQPQHF. DNA of the CDR3: TGTGCCAGCAGCTTGGCAGGCAATCAGCCCCAGCATTTT.

As to this clone: The identical CDR3 is also encoded by other nucleotide sequences in the sample. The chain employs TRBV20-1 and TRBJ2-7; D gene unclear. Germline CDR1 and CDR2: DFQATT and SNEGSKA (reference sequence). V gave up 6 bases and J gave up 2 bases, with 8 bases separating them. This CDR3 is 11 amino acids long. The CDR3 nucleotides are TGCAGTGCGCCTACTACCTACGAGCAGTACTTC. Its translation is CSAPTTYEQYF.

V usage is TRBV5-1 and J usage is TRBJ2-7; 8 bases map to TRBD1. V trimming: 0 bases; J trimming: 3 bases; junction bases outside the gene matches: 5. This CDR3 has 15 residues. In germline, CDR1 is SGHRS, CDR2 YFSETQ. The CDR3 protein is CASSLAAGTGYEQYF. The CDR3 DNA reads TGCGCCAGCAGCTTGGCCGCGGGGACAGGCTACGAGCAGTACTTC.

This clone was found a few times. The chain has TRBV18 and TRBJ2-1; 9 bases fit TRBD2. From germline, CDR1 is KGHSH and CDR2 LQKENI. There are 14 residues in the CDR3. V was clipped by 4 bases and J by 4 bases; unmatched bases: 2. DNA of the CDR3: TGTGCCAGCTCACTAGCGGGAGCATACAATGAGCAGTTCTTC. It specifies CASSLAGAYNEQFF.

This clone turned up a few times. The chain has TRBV5-1 and TRBJ2-2, with TRBD2 as a possible D gene (5 bases). The CDR3 is 16 residues long. Germline values: CDR1 SGHRS, CDR2 YFSETQ. With 1 base removed from V and 0 bases from J, the gap between germline ends came to 10 bases. The CDR3 sequence is CASSLSGDANTGELFF. For the CDR3, the DNA is TGCGCCAGCAGCTTGAGCGGAGACGCGAACACCGGGGAGCTGTTTTTT.

The chain has TRBV29-1 and TRBJ1-2; no clear D. Trimming left V 7 bases short and J 6 bases short, with 15 bases between. This CDR3 has 12 residues. CDR1 is SQVTM, CDR2 ANQGSEA, per germline. As DNA, the CDR3 is TGCAGCGCCGGGAGGCAGGAAAATGGCTACACCTTC. Encoded protein: CSAGRQENGYTF.